This entry lists 31 T cell receptor beta chains sequenced from one sample in a study of T cells in Graves' hyperthyroidism and ophthalmopathy. From RNA transcripts, TCR beta CDR3 regions were amplified. The primer set for the first-round RT-PCR of the TCR CDR3 was HTBI. TCRdb reanalysed the multiplex PCR reads using MiXCR and keeps one entry per CDR3 protein. The repertoire holds hundreds of thousands of distinct CDR3 sequences, roughly 15% seen once, with around 13% in the top ten. Specimen: blood. These receptors originate from a woman between 50 and 59 years old with Graves' ophthalmopathy.

The V and J genes are TRBV2 and TRBJ2-2; 10 nucleotides align to TRBD2. V was clipped by 5 bases and J by 1 base; unmatched bases: 4. Germline CDR1 and CDR2: SNHLY and FYNNEI. CDR3 size: 16 residues. CDR3 in amino acids: CASSKLAGENTGELFF. The CDR3 bases are TGTGCCAGCAGTAAGCTAGCGGGAGAGAACACCGGGGAGCTGTTTTTT.

This clonotype has at least ten counts. The chain recombines TRBV20-1 with TRBJ1-1; no clear D. V was cut by 7 bases and J by 3 bases, with 12 bases left in between. Germline-derived CDR1 and CDR2 are DFQATT and SNEGSKA (reference sequence). The CDR3 totals 12 residues. The CDR3 DNA reads TGCAGTGTTACGGCTGTAGACACTGAAGCTTTCTTT. Translation: CSVTAVDTEAFF.

This clonotype has just a few counts. The CDR3 DNA reads TGTGCCAGCAGCGTAGGGGTGGTTGAGGGAAACACCATATATTTT. Translated, it gives CASSVGVVEGNTIYF. This chain connects TRBV9 to TRBJ1-3; D is ambiguous. Germline V CDR1 and CDR2: SGDLS, YYNGEE. The V and J ends lost 0 bases and 4 bases respectively, with 11 bases between them. The CDR3 consists of 15 residues.

This clonotype has more than one count but fewer than ten. This chain uses TRBV19 with TRBJ1-1; tentatively, D is TRBD1 (6 bases). The germline CDR1 and CDR2 sequences are LNHDA and SQIVND (reference sequence). CDR3 length: 15 amino acids. Trimming pared 7 bases from V and 0 bases from J, leaving 15 bases between. The CDR3 sequence is CASNAGGALNTEAFF. The CDR3 bases are TGTGCCAGTAATGCCGGGGGCGCGTTGAACACTGAAGCTTTCTTT.

This clonotype was seen ten or more times. This sequence joins TRBV20-1 and TRBJ2-1; 7 nucleotides agree with TRBD2. In germline, CDR1 is DFQATT, CDR2 SNEGSKA (reference sequence). Trimming removed 2 bases from V and 7 bases from J; junction bases left unmatched: 14. The CDR3 extends over 16 amino acids. The CDR3 reads CSARPFRRAGVNEQFF. The CDR3 coding sequence is TGCAGTGCTAGACCCTTTAGGAGGGCGGGAGTGAATGAGCAGTTCTTC.

This chain connects TRBV12-3 or TRBV12-4 to TRBJ1-2; 9 bases align to TRBD1. The CDR3 extends over 13 amino acids. Losses at the gene ends were 6 bases for V and 7 bases for J; bases not matched to a gene: 6. DNA of the CDR3: TGTGCCAGCAGCCGGGGACAGGGCGGTGGCTACACCTTC. Its protein product is CASSRGQGGGYTF.

This clonotype was counted at least ten times. This chain connects TRBV7-8 to TRBJ2-5; D is uncertain. The CDR3 is 16 residues long. Germline V gene data show CDR1 as SGHVS and CDR2 as FQNEAQ. V gave up 5 bases and J gave up 2 bases, with 18 bases separating them. CDR3 sequence: CASSPRRGTLQETQYF. CDR3 nucleotide sequence: TGTGCCAGCAGCCCACGGCGCGGAACCCTACAAGAGACCCAGTACTTC.

This clonotype was observed a few times. The V gene is TRBV9, the J gene TRBJ2-2; 7 bases are a match to TRBD1. This CDR3 contains 15 residues. CDR1 is SGDLS, CDR2 YYNGEE, per germline. Trimming at V came to 4 bases and at J to 1 base, leaving 4 bases not matched to a gene. The CDR3 coding sequence is TGTGCCAGCAGCCCGTGGACAGGGAACACCGGGGAGCTGTTTTTT. Its translation: CASSPWTGNTGELFF.

This clonotype was seen repeatedly, ten times or more. J is TRBJ2-5 and V is TRBV28; no reliable D call. The CDR3 runs to 14 residues. Germline V CDR1 and CDR2: MDHEN, SYDVKM. V dropped 6 bases and J dropped 2 bases, with 13 bases sitting between them. The CDR3 spells CASRPPPVQETQYF. The CDR3 bases are TGTGCCAGCAGACCGCCCCCCGTACAAGAGACCCAGTACTTC.

This rearrangement joins TRBV11-3 to TRBJ1-2; 8 positions match TRBD1. The V gene's germline CDR1 is SGHNT and CDR2 YENEEA. The CDR3 totals 16 residues. The V segment lost 5 bases and the J segment 4 bases; nucleotides outside the gene matches: 12. In DNA, the CDR3 is TGTGCCAGCAGCCAAGAATTACAGGGGGGAGGCTATGGCTACACCTTC. It translates to CASSQELQGGGYGYTF.

This clonotype was seen ten or more times. The V call is TRBV4-3, the J call TRBJ1-1; no definite D call. The CDR3 is 16 amino acids. CDR1 is LGHNA, CDR2 YSLEER, per germline. V gave up 0 bases and J gave up 3 bases, with 14 bases separating them. The CDR3 region is CASSQDRMEGDTEAFF. The DNA for the CDR3 is TGCGCCAGCAGCCAAGATAGGATGGAGGGAGACACTGAAGCTTTCTTT.

This clonotype has more than one count but fewer than ten. The V call is TRBV29-1, the J call TRBJ2-7; 8 positions match TRBD2. This CDR3 has 13 amino acids. CDR1 is SQVTM, CDR2 ANQGSEA, per germline. V shed 3 bases and J 4 bases; nucleotides not matched to a gene: 5. CDR3 DNA: TGCAGCGTTGAGGGCGGGAGGACTTACGAGCAGTACTTC. As protein: CSVEGGRTYEQYF.

The CDR3 here is CASSSRDRDYGYTF. CDR3 in DNA: TGTGCCAGCAGTTCCCGGGACAGGGATTATGGCTACACCTTC. The chain employs TRBV12-3 or TRBV12-4 and TRBJ1-2; 9 bases are shared with TRBD1. After removal of 4 bases from V and 5 bases from J, the junction contained 5 bases not matched to a gene. The CDR3 has 14 residues.

The sample holds a few counts of this clonotype. The rearrangement links TRBV10-3 to TRBJ1-1; D gene uncertain. V was cut by 0 bases and J by 1 base, with 12 bases left in between. CDR1 and CDR2 from the germline V gene are ENHRY and SYGVKD. The CDR3 loop spans 16 amino acids. The CDR3: CAISESGGVGNTEAFF. CDR3 nucleotide sequence: TGTGCCATCAGTGAGTCGGGTGGGGTCGGGAACACTGAAGCTTTCTTT.

Turning to this clonotype: Sequence at one end of the junction differs from germline and may be a read error. V gene TRBV27 combines with J gene TRBJ2-2, with 8 bases fitting TRBD1. The germline gives CDR1 MNHEY, CDR2 SMNVEV (reference sequence). The CDR3 contains 16 residues. The CDR3: CASSLWGQVNTGGLFF. DNA of the CDR3: TGTGCCAGCAGTTTATGGGGACAGGTGAACACCGGGGGGCTGTTTTTT.

The V and J genes are TRBV19 and TRBJ1-1; no clear D gene. Trimming took off 5 bases at V and 1 base at J, with 11 bases between the two ends. CDR1 is LNHDA, CDR2 SQIVND, per germline (reference sequence). CDR3 length: 14 amino acids. The CDR3 DNA reads TGTGCCAGTAGTCCAGACACAACGAACACTGAAGCTTTCTTT. Its protein product is CASSPDTTNTEAFF.

This clonotype was observed many times. A read error may produce the germline difference seen at one junction end. The CDR3 DNA reads as TGTGCCAGCAGTTTCGTGGCAGGGTCTCAGTCCCAGCATTTT. This codes for CASSFVAGSQSQHF. The gene calls are TRBV27 and TRBJ1-5, with D perhaps TRBD1 (5 bases). The CDR3 loop spans 14 amino acids. Germline CDR1 is MNHEY and CDR2 is SMNVEV (reference sequence).

This rearrangement joins TRBV5-6 to TRBJ2-2; 8 bases align to TRBD2. From germline, CDR1 is SGHDT and CDR2 YYEEEE. Trimming at V came to 6 bases and at J to 4 bases, leaving 14 bases not matched to a gene. The CDR3 totals 17 residues. The CDR3 protein is CASNLELTSGATGELFF. In DNA form, the CDR3 reads TGTGCCAGCAACTTAGAGCTCACTAGCGGTGCCACCGGGGAGCTGTTTTTT.

This clonotype was counted many times. J is TRBJ2-2 and V is TRBV3-1; D remains ambiguous. The germline V gene encodes CDR1 LGHDT and CDR2 YNNKEL (reference sequence). The CDR3 is 16 residues long. V lost 3 bases and J 0 bases, leaving 11 bases between the germline ends. The CDR3 protein is CASSHWLPSNTGELFF. As DNA, the CDR3 is TGTGCCAGCAGCCACTGGTTACCTTCGAACACCGGGGAGCTGTTTTTT.

This clonotype has ten or more counts. The gene calls are TRBV28 and TRBJ2-3; maybe TRBD2 (6 bases). The CDR3 sequence is 17 residues long. Trimming stripped 2 bases from V and 1 base from J, with 16 bases between. Germline V gene sequence: CDR1 MDHEN, CDR2 SYDVKM. CDR3: CASSLTSVRDRTDTQYF. The CDR3 coding sequence is TGTGCCAGCAGTTTAACAAGTGTGCGGGACCGCACAGATACGCAGTATTTT.

The rearrangement uses TRBV30 and TRBJ2-1; 13 bases match TRBD2. V dropped 1 base and J dropped 4; count of bases not matched to a gene: 16. This CDR3 region has 20 residues. CDR1 is GTSNPN and CDR2 is SVGIG in the germline V gene (reference sequence). CDR3 sequence (DNA): TGTGCCTGGAGTGCCAGGGGGGAGGGGACTAGCGGGAAGGTTTACAATGAGCAGTTCTTC. Protein sequence: CAWSARGEGTSGKVYNEQFF. The full variable domain, completed using reference TRBV30 and TRBJ2-1, is SQTIHQWPATLVQPVGSPLSLECTVEGTSNPNLYWYRQAAGRGLQLLFYSVGIGQISSEVPQNLSASRPQDRQFILSSKKLLLSDSGFYLCAWSARGEGTSGKVYNEQFFGPGTRLTVL.

In its sample, this clonotype was seen many times. The chain recombines TRBV24-1 with TRBJ2-1; D remains ambiguous. Trimming pared 0 bases from V and 7 bases from J, leaving 6 bases between. The germline V gene encodes CDR1 KGHDR and CDR2 SFDVKD. The CDR3 extends over 13 amino acids. The CDR3, as DNA: TGTGCCACCAGTGATTTGAATGGGAATGAGCAGTTCTTC. This sequence encodes CATSDLNGNEQFF.

This clonotype was picked up many times. The genes are TRBV27 and TRBJ2-1; 11 bases fit TRBD2. The ends lost 3 bases at V and 7 bases at J; junction bases unmatched: 11. Germline lookup yields CDR1 MNHEY and CDR2 SMNVEV (reference sequence). The length of the CDR3 is 17 residues. Written as DNA, the CDR3 is TGTGCCAGCAGTTTTTTACGGACTAGCGGGTACAGTAATGAGCAGTTCTTC. This translates into CASSFLRTSGYSNEQFF.

This clonotype came up a few times. The V call is TRBV6-1, the J call TRBJ2-5; D could derive from TRBD1 or TRBD2 (5 bases each). The V end was cut by 6 bases, the J end by 5 bases, with 19 bases between. The CDR3 totals 15 residues. CDR1 MNHNS and CDR2 SASEGT come from the germline V gene. The DNA of the CDR3 is TGTGCCAGCAGCCCCTTTTTAGGGGAGCGGGAGACCCAGTACTTC. Translating gives CASSPFLGERETQYF.

This clonotype has ten or more counts. The chain combines TRBV28 with TRBJ2-3; D perhaps matches TRBD2 (5 bases). Germline V gene data show CDR1 as MDHEN and CDR2 as SYDVKM. The CDR3 has 15 residues. V was trimmed by 7 bases and J by 1 base, leaving 15 bases between them. CDR3 residues: CASKMRAERTDTQYF. The CDR3 DNA is TGTGCCAGCAAAATGCGGGCAGAACGCACAGATACGCAGTATTTT.

This clonotype showed up many times. V usage is TRBV6-2 or TRBV6-3 and J usage is TRBJ2-7, with D unresolved. V was clipped by 6 bases and J by 3 bases, with 15 bases between them. CDR3 size: 14 residues. Germline-derived CDR1 and CDR2 are MNHEY and SVGEGT. CDR3 DNA: TGTGCCAGCAGCAAGGCGGCTAGATTCTACGAGCAGTACTTC. Translating it yields CASSKAARFYEQYF.

This clonotype was counted only a few times. The chain joins TRBV7-9 to TRBJ2-1; D not resolved. Germline assignment: CDR1 SEHNR and CDR2 FQNEAQ (reference sequence). CDR3 length: 11 amino acids. Trimming took off 5 bases at V and 10 bases at J, with 9 bases between the two ends. This CDR3 is CASSHREEQFF. CDR3 in DNA: TGTGCCAGCAGCCATCGAGAAGAGCAGTTCTTC. The full variable domain, completed using reference TRBV7-9 and TRBJ2-1, is DTGVSQNPRHKITKRGQNVTFRCDPISEHNRLYWYRQTLGQGPEFLTYFQNEAQLEKSRLLSDRFSAERPKGSFSTLEIQRTEQGDSAMYLCASSHREEQFFGPGTRLTVL.

The rearrangement uses TRBV7-2 and TRBJ2-1; D call uncertain. This CDR3 is built from 15 residues. With 3 bases removed from V and 3 bases from J, the gap between germline ends came to 12 bases. Germline-derived CDR1 and CDR2 are SGHTA and FQGNSA. The CDR3 is CASSFPEQLYNEQFF. CDR3 DNA: TGTGCCAGCAGCTTTCCGGAACAACTCTACAATGAGCAGTTCTTC. Supplemented by reference TRBV7-2 and TRBJ2-1, the full variable domain reads GAGVSQSPSNKVTEKGKDVELRCDPISGHTALYWYRQSLGQGLEFLIYFQGNSAPDKSGLPSDRFSAERTGGSVSTLTIQRTQQEDSAVYLCASSFPEQLYNEQFFGPGTRLTVL.

This clonotype was seen a handful of times. This chain joins TRBV28 and TRBJ1-1; D might be TRBD1 (5 bases). CDR1 is MDHEN, CDR2 SYDVKM, per germline. Trimming stripped 5 bases from V and 4 bases from J, with 14 bases between. The CDR3 is made up of 14 amino acids. The CDR3 here is CASSISGTGTEAFF. DNA of the CDR3: TGTGCCAGCAGTATCTCAGGGACGGGCACTGAAGCTTTCTTT.

This clonotype was picked up many times. The chain employs TRBV11-2 and TRBJ1-1; 10 bases match TRBD1. In germline, CDR1 is SGHAT, CDR2 FQNNGV. V shed 2 bases, J shed 6 bases, and the junction held 12 bases outside the gene matches. The CDR3 totals 17 residues. The CDR3 is CASSLIPGQGRGSEAFF. The DNA for the CDR3 is TGTGCCAGCAGCTTAATCCCGGGACAGGGGAGAGGGTCTGAAGCTTTCTTT.

V and J are TRBV5-1 and TRBJ2-6, with 7 bases that match TRBD1. The CDR3 is 18 amino acids. J lost 0 bases, V lost 2 bases, and 8 bases had no gene match. CDR1 is SGHRS, CDR2 YFSETQ, per germline. The CDR3 DNA is TGCGCCAGCAGCTTACCGGGACAGACAAGCTCTGGGGCCAACGTCCTGACTTTC. This translates into CASSLPGQTSSGANVLTF.